This TCR beta chain was documented in a study of T-cell memory formation after mild COVID-19. Study-wide points: Cross-reactive memory seemingly joined, as some responding clones were found in pre-infection memory. Day 15 to 85 contractors were CD4/CD8 balanced; later expanders leaned CD4+.

This clonotype was detected a few times. Antigen unknown. V gave up 1 base and J gave up 4 bases, with 10 bases separating them. Germline lookup yields CDR1 SNHLY and CDR2 FYNNEI. This CDR3 has 14 residues. Employing constant-segment primers, 5'RACE generated TCR alpha and TCR beta cDNA libraries bearing sample barcodes and UMIs. MiXCR, applied by TCRdb to the 5' RACE reads, yields one record per CDR3 protein. The data hold fewer than 300,000 distinct CDR3 sequences, with approximately 15% observed a single time. The sequenced sample was PBMCs or a T cell subset sorted from them (not recorded which). This TCR came from a man aged 18 to 35 who had mild COVID-19 (a few samples of this study predate the infection). Cell type and time point are not known. The chain recombines TRBV2 with TRBJ1-1; D is unclear. Written as DNA, the CDR3 is TGTGCCAGCAGTGAAGGCGTTAAGGGCACTGAAGCTTTCTTT. This encodes CASSEGVKGTEAFF.